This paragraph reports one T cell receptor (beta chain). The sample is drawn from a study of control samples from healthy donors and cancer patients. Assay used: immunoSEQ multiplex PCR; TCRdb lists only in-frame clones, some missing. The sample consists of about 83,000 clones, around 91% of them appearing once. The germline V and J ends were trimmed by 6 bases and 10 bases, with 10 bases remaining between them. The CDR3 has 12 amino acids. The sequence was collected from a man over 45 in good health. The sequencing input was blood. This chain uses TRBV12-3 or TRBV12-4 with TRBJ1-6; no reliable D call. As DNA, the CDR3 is TGTGCCAGCAGATCCAGGATATCACCCCTCCACTTT. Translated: CASRSRISPLHF.